This TCR beta chain is from a study of regulatory T cells in long-lasting Graves disease. This clonotype was seen a handful of times. Its antigen is not identified. Per the germline V gene, CDR1 is MGHRA and CDR2 is YSYEKL. This CDR3 spans 15 amino acids. The V gene lost 0 bases and the J gene lost 3 bases, with 12 bases spanning the gap. Investigators prepared the TCR beta libraries by applying iRepertoire HTBI primers and Arm-PCR of CDR3 regions. TCRdb itself ran the multiplex PCR reads through MiXCR, one entry per CDR3 protein. Of roughly 350,000 distinct CDR3 sequences listed, 15% to 20% are singletons. Stated time point: newly diagnosed GD, antithyroid drugs for less than 3 months. Following extraction of RNA from PBMCs, that RNA was used to make the TCR library. Study conclusions and caveats: Persistent disease exhibited a predilection for TRBV28, TRBJ1-2 and TRBJ2-5.

These data were also filed under a second study, of T cells in Graves' hyperthyroidism and ophthalmopathy. This second study notes: Newly diagnosed hyperthyroidism, duration under 2 months, in patients aged 18 to 65.

The sample in question was peripheral blood mononuclear cells (PBMCs), obtained at new diagnosis, from a patient treated with antithyroid drugs. The TCR comes from a middle-aged man with Graves disease. The chain is built from TRBV4-1 and TRBJ2-7; unclear D gene. Here the CDR3 reads CASSQEGRTDYEQYF. DNA of the CDR3: TGCGCCAGCAGCCAAGAGGGCCGGACGGACTACGAGCAGTACTTC.